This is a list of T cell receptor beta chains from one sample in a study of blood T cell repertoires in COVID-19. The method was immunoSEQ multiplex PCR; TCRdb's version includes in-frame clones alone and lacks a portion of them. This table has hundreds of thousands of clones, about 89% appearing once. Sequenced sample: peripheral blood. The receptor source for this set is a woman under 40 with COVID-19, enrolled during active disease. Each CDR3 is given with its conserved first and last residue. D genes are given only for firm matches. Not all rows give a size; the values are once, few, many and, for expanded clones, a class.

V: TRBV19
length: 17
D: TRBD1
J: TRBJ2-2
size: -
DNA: TGTGCCAGCAAGTTCAGGGGGCAGGCCCCTGACACCGGGGAGCTGTTTTTT
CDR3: CASKFRGQAPDTGELFF

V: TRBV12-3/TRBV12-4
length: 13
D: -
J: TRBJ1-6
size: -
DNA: TGTGCCAGCAGTTTAGGGGGGGGTTCACCCCTCCACTTT
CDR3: CASSLGGGSPLHF

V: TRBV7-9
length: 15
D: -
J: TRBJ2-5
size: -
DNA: TGTGCCAGCAGCTTAGCAGGGGGTAGTAGAGAGACCCAGTACTTC
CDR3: CASSLAGGSRETQYF

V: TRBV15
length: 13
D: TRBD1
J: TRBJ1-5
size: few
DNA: TGTGCCACCAGTCGGACAGGGAATCAGCCCCAGCATTTT
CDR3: CATSRTGNQPQHF

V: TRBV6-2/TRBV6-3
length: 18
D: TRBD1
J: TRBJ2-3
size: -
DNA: TGTGCCAGCAGTCACCGGGACAGATACCTCCATAGCACAGATACGCAGTATTTT
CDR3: CASSHRDRYLHSTDTQYF

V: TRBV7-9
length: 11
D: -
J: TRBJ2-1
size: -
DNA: TGTGCCGGACAGACCTACAATGAGCAGTTCTTC
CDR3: CAGQTYNEQFF

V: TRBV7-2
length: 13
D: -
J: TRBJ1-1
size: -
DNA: TGTGCCAGCAGCTTTTCCGTCGCAGCTGAAGCTTTCTTT
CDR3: CASSFSVAAEAFF

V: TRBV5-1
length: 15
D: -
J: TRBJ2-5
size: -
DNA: TGCGCCAGCAGCTCCCGGGGTAGGTCCCAAGAGACCCAGTACTTC
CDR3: CASSSRGRSQETQYF

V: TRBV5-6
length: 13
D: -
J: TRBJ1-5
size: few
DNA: TGTGCCAGCAGTAGCGGACATTATCAGCCCCAGCATTTT
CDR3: CASSSGHYQPQHF

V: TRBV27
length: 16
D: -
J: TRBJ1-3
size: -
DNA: TGTGCCAGCAGGCGTGGGGGGTCGAGCTCTGGAAACACCATATATTTT
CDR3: CASRRGGSSSGNTIYF

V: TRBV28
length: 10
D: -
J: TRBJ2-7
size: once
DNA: TGTGCCAGCACGGGTGACGAGCAGTACTTC
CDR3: CASTGDEQYF

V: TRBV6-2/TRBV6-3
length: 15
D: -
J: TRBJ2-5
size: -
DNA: TGTGCCAGCAGTTCTGGTCGGGACTGGCAAGAGACCCAGTACTTC
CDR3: CASSSGRDWQETQYF

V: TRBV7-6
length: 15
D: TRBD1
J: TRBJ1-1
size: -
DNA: TGTGCCAGCAGCTTAGGGGGACAGTTGTGGGGAGAAGCTTTCTTT
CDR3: CASSLGGQLWGEAFF

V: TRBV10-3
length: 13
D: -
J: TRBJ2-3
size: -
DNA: TGTGCCATCAGTGAAGCAGGGTCAGATACGCAGTATTTT
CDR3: CAISEAGSDTQYF

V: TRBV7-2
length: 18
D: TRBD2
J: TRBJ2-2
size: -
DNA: TGTGCCAGCAGCTTTGCCGGGACTAGTCCTTTGAGAACCGGGGAGCTGTTTTTT
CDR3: CASSFAGTSPLRTGELFF

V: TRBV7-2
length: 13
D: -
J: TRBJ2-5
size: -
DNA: TGTGCCAGCAGCTTACCGTTTCAAGAGACCCAGTACTTC
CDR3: CASSLPFQETQYF

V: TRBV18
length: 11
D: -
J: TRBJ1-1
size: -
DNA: TGTGCCAGCTGGGAGGGCGGTGAAGCTTTCTTT
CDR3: CASWEGGEAFF

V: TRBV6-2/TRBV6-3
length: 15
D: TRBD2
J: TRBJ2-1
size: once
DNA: TGTGCCAGCAGTTTAACTAGCGGGGGCTACAATGAGCAGTTCTTC
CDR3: CASSLTSGGYNEQFF

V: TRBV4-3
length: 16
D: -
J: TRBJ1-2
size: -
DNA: TGCGCCAGCAGCCAAGATATGGCAGGCAAATCCTATGGCTACACCTTC
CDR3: CASSQDMAGKSYGYTF

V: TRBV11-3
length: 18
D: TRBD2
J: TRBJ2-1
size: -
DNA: TGTGCCAGCAGCACTTGGGGCCCTGGCGGGGGGGATGTTAATGAGCAGTTCTTC
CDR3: CASSTWGPGGGDVNEQFF

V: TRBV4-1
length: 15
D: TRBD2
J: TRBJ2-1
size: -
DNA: TGCGCCAGCAGCCTGACGACAGCGACTAGCGGGAGGCCGTTCTTC
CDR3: CASSLTTATSGRPFF

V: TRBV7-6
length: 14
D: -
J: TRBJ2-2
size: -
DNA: TGTGCCAGCAGCTTAGGGGGGCACACCGGGGAGCTGTTTTTT
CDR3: CASSLGGHTGELFF

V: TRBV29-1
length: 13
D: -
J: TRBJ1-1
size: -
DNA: TGCAGCGGTCAACGGGGGGGGAACACTGAAGCTTTCTTT
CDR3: CSGQRGGNTEAFF

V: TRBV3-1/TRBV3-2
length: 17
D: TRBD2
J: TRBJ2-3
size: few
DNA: TGTGCCAGCAGCCAAGATCCAGGGCTAGCGGGGTCAGATACGCAGTATTTT
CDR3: CASSQDPGLAGSDTQYF

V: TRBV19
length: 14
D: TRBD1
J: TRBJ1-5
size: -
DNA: TGTGCCACCTCCGGGACAGGAGGGGATCAGCCCCAGCATTTT
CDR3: CATSGTGGDQPQHF

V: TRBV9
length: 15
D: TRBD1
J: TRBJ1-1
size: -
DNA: TGTGCCAGCAGCGTAGTAAGGAAAGAGACAGGGGGAGCTTTCTTT
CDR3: CASSVVRKETGGAFF

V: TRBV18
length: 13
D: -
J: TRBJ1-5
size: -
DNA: TGTGCCAGCTCACCTCCACAGGGCCAGCCCCAGCATTTT
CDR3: CASSPPQGQPQHF

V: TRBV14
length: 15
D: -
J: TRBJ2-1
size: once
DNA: TGTGCCAGCAGCTCGAGGGCAGGGGGGTACAATGAGCAGTTCTTC
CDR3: CASSSRAGGYNEQFF

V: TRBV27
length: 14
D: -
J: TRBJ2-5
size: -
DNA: TGTGCCAGCAGTTTAACGGACATCCAAGAGACCCAGTACTTC
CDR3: CASSLTDIQETQYF

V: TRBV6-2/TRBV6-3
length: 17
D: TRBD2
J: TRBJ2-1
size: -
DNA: TGTGCCAGCAGCCGAAGACTAGCGGGATTGATAATCAATGAGCAGTTCTTC
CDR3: CASSRRLAGLIINEQFF

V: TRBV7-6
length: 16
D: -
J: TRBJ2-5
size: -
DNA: TGTGCCAGCAGCTTAGGCCAGGGACTGGGGCAAGAGACCCAGTACTTC
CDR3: CASSLGQGLGQETQYF

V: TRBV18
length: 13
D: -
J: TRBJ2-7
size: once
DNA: TGTGCCAGCCAGTCCGGGACAAACTACGAGCAGTACTTC
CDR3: CASQSGTNYEQYF

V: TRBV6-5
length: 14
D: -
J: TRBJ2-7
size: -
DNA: TGTGCCAGCAGTTACTCACCGGGGAAATACGAGCAGTACTTC
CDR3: CASSYSPGKYEQYF

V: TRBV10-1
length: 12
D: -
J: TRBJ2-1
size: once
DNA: TGCGCCAGCAGTGATCCCTCGGGAGAGCAGTTCTTC
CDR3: CASSDPSGEQFF

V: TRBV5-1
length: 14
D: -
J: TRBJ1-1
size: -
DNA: TGCGCCAGCAGCTTTGTCATGAGAGACACTGAAGCTTTCTTT
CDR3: CASSFVMRDTEAFF

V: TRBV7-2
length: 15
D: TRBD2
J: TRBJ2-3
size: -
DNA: TGTGCCAGCAGAAAAATAGCGGGGCAATTGGATACGCAGTATTTT
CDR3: CASRKIAGQLDTQYF

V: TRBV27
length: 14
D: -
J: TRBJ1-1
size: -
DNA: TGTGCCAGCAGTTTACAGGAAAAGAACACTGAAGCTTTCTTT
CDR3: CASSLQEKNTEAFF

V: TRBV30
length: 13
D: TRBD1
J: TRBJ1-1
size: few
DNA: TGTGCCTGGTCCGGGACAGGGAGGACTGAAGCTTTCTTT
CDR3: CAWSGTGRTEAFF

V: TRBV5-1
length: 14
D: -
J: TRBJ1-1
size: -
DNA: TGCGCCAGCAGCAGACCAGACAGGAACACTGAAGCTTTCTTT
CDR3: CASSRPDRNTEAFF

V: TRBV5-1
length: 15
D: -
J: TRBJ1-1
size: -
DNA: TGCGCCAGCAGCTGGCGTGGGGCTTCGGGCACTGAAGCTTTCTTT
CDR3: CASSWRGASGTEAFF

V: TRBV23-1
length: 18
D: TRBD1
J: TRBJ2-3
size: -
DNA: TGCGCCAGCAGTCGGACAGGGGTGCTCAGGCTCGGCACAGATACGCAGTATTTT
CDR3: CASSRTGVLRLGTDTQYF

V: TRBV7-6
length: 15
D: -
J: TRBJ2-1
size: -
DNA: TGTGCCAGCAGCTTAGGGGCCAGCTCCTACAATGAGCAGTTCTTC
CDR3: CASSLGASSYNEQFF

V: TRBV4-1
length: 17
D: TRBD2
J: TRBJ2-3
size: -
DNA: TGCGCCAGCAGCCAGTCCGAAGCGGGGAGTTTCACAGATACGCAGTATTTT
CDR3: CASSQSEAGSFTDTQYF

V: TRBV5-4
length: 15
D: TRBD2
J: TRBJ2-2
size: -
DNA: TGTGCCAGCAGCTCTTCTAGCGGACGAACCGGGGAGCTGTTTTTT
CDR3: CASSSSSGRTGELFF

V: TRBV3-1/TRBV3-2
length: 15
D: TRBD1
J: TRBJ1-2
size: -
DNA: TGTGCCAGCAGCCCACGACAGGGCTTCAACTATGGCTACACCTTC
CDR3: CASSPRQGFNYGYTF

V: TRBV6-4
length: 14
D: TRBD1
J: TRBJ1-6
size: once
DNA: TGTGCCAGCAGCCTCGGACAGGAGAATTCACCCCTCCACTTT
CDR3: CASSLGQENSPLHF

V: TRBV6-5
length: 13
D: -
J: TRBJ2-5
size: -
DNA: TGTGCCAGCAGTCCGGACAGCCAAGAGACCCAGTACTTC
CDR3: CASSPDSQETQYF